This T cell receptor (beta chain) was recovered during a study of cytomegalovirus exposure and HLA in healthy donors. The CDR3 totals 13 residues. Germline V gene data show CDR1 as SQVTM and CDR2 as ANQGSEA. V lost 7 bases to trimming and J lost 3 bases, with 15 bases between them. Profiled with immunoSEQ multiplex PCR; TCRdb holds only in-frame clones, not every one. This repertoire shows over 150,000 clones, 85% found once; its top ten account for approximately 15%. General study points: Investigators reported under 200 TCR beta chains as tied to cytomegalovirus. In the 120 validation repertoires, just under 95% of cluster scores exceeded 0, per a later analysis. Confirmation was obtained in vitro that a few CMV-associated chains are specific for CMV antigens.

The donors were part of the roughly 120-subject validation cohort, which stood apart from the roughly 640-subject first cohort. As to this clone: Antigen specificity is unknown.

The sequence was obtained from a man aged 18-30 years in good health and CMV-seropositive. The V call is TRBV29-1, the J call TRBJ1-1, with D possibly TRBD1 on 6 matching bases. Sequencing was carried out using PBMCs. In DNA, the CDR3 is TGCAGCGCAAACAGGGCGGAGGACACTGAAGCTTTCTTT. Protein product: CSANRAEDTEAFF.